Shown below are 26 T cell receptor beta chains from a single sample sequenced in a study of a mutant IDH1 vaccine in newly diagnosed glioma (dated by TCRdb to the early 2020s). Their antigen targets remain unknown. Taken with the paper, the label for time point translates to: week 47, end of study. Every vaccine dose consisted of 300 ug of a 20-mer mutant IDH1 peptide in Montanide, administered subcutaneously together with topical imiquimod. The library was prepared using the immunoSEQ multiplex PCR assay. TCRdb took over this immuneACCESS table, retaining in-frame rearrangements with V and J assigned. Such tables are incomplete; in checked studies, under half of the missing clones stem from an unresolved V gene, and the remainder is unexplained. Counted in this sample were about 54,000 clones; 75% to 90% of them appeared once. Roughly 3% of the sample is held by the ten biggest clonotypes. The input for sequencing was PBMCs, taken from a glioma patient whose treatment included an IDH1 peptide vaccine. These receptors originate from a woman in her forties or fifties with glioma.

This chain connects TRBV18 to TRBJ1-5, with D possibly TRBD1 on 5 matching bases. This CDR3 contains 14 residues. V lost 3 bases, J lost 1 base, and 7 bases lay in between. Germline V CDR1 and CDR2: KGHSH, LQKENI. The CDR3 coding sequence is TGTGCCAGCTCACCGGGGGAAAGCAATCAGCCCCAGCATTTT. The encoded protein is CASSPGESNQPQHF.

The J gene is TRBJ1-1, the V gene TRBV2; D uncertain. The CDR3 sequence is 14 residues long. Germline CDR1 SNHLY, CDR2 FYNNEI. V was pared by 0 bases and J by 4 bases, with 9 bases between. CDR3 sequence: CASSEARRGTEAFF. The CDR3 DNA reads TGTGCCAGCAGTGAAGCGAGGCGGGGCACTGAAGCTTTCTTT.

The rearrangement links TRBV30 to TRBJ2-5; a possible D gene is TRBD1 (6 bases). The DNA matches TRBJ2-7 better at its end, which makes the J call doubtful. The germline CDR1 and CDR2 sequences are GTSNPN and SVGIG (reference sequence). The CDR3 is made up of 14 amino acids. CDR3 amino acids: CAWSVGTGYSEQYF. The CDR3 DNA reads TGTGCCTGGAGTGTTGGAACAGGGTACTCCGAGCAGTACTTC.

The chain recombines TRBV6-6 with TRBJ2-5; a weak D match, TRBD2 (7 bases). Between the trimmed V and J ends, which lost 9 bases and 7 bases, there was a span of 27 bases. Germline V lookup: CDR1 MNHNY, CDR2 SVGAGI (reference sequence). The CDR3 sequence is 16 residues long. DNA of the CDR3: TGTGCCAGTTCCCAGGGGAGGGGGATAGAGGATGGGACCCAGTACTTC. This gives the protein CASSQGRGIEDGTQYF.

The count of this clone is one. V is TRBV5-4 and J is TRBJ2-7, with D maybe TRBD2 (7 bases). The V gene's germline CDR1 is SGHNT and CDR2 YYREEE (reference sequence). The CDR3 is 14 amino acids. With 7 bases removed from V and 3 bases from J, the gap between germline ends came to 17 bases. The DNA for the CDR3 is TGTGCCAGCGCCCTCGGGGGGACACGCTACGAGCAGTACTTC. Translated, it gives CASALGGTRYEQYF.

This chain connects TRBV28 to TRBJ2-5, with TRBD2 identical over 8 bases. With V trimmed by 5 bases and J by 5 bases, 13 bases remained unmatched. CDR1 is MDHEN, CDR2 SYDVKM, per germline. The CDR3 extends over 16 amino acids. CDR3 sequence reads: CASSPTSRGGLETQYF. The CDR3 nucleotides read TGTGCCAGCAGTCCTACTAGCCGGGGGGGCCTCGAGACCCAGTACTTC.

This chain joins TRBV21-1 and TRBJ2-1; the DNA was not used to check the table's D call, TRBD2. TRBV21-1 represents a pseudogene. The CDR3 is 16 amino acids. CDR3 residues: CASSKGASGGRCEQFF. The CDR3 region has the DNA TGTGCCAGCAGCAAAGGAGCTAGCGGGGGGCGGTGCGAGCAGTTCTTC.

The chain recombines TRBV30 with TRBJ1-1; 7 nucleotides agree with TRBD1. V lost 3 bases to trimming and J lost 1 base; unmatched junction nucleotides: 2. The CDR3 has 13 amino acids. Germline V lookup: CDR1 GTSNPN, CDR2 SVGIG (reference sequence). CDR3 sequence reads: CAWRQGPNTEAFF. CDR3 in DNA: TGTGCCTGGAGACAGGGGCCGAACACTGAAGCTTTCTTT. Drawing the rest from reference TRBV30 and TRBJ1-1, the complete variable domain is SQTIHQWPATLVQPVGSPLSLECTVEGTSNPNLYWYRQAAGRGLQLLFYSVGIGQISSEVPQNLSASRPQDRQFILSSKKLLLSDSGFYLCAWRQGPNTEAFFGQGTRLTVV.

The chain is built from TRBV19 and TRBJ2-7, with D perhaps given as TRBD1 or TRBD2 (7 bases each). Germline V gene sequence: CDR1 LNHDA, CDR2 SQIVND (reference sequence). V lost 6 bases and J lost 7, with 19 bases in between. The CDR3 loop spans 14 amino acids. The CDR3, as DNA: TGTGCCAGTAGCTCCCAGGGGGGGCGAGATGAGCAGTACTTC. Translation: CASSSQGGRDEQYF.

The chain couples TRBV9 to TRBJ1-1; TRBD1 is a possible D gene (6 bases). CDR3 size: 17 residues. Germline-derived CDR1 and CDR2 are SGDLS and YYNGEE. The V end lost 0 bases, the J end lost 1 base, and 16 bases lay between the germline ends. The CDR3 nucleotides are TGTGCCAGCAGCGTAGGGCCCTCGACAGGCGCGAACACTGAAGCTTTCTTT. Residues: CASSVGPSTGANTEAFF.

Within the sample, this clone is medium-sized. This chain links TRBV11-3 with TRBJ1-5, with no clear D. The ends were cut back, 2 bases at V and 2 bases at J, with 7 bases in the middle. The germline CDR1 and CDR2 sequences are SGHNT and YENEEA. This CDR3 is 14 amino acids long. The CDR3 bases are TGTGCCAGCAGCTTAAATTGGGGCAATCAGCCCCAGCATTTT. Protein: CASSLNWGNQPQHF. Complete variable domain (other parts from reference TRBV11-3 and TRBJ1-5): EAGVVQSPRYKIIEKKQPVAFWCNPISGHNTLYWYLQNLGQGPELLIRYENEEAVDDSQLPKDRFSAERLKGVDSTLKIQPAELGDSAVYLCASSLNWGNQPQHFGDGTRLSIL.

This clone was picked up one time. This chain links TRBV20-1 with TRBJ2-7, with TRBD2 matching 7 bases. Germline loops: CDR1 DFQATT, CDR2 SNEGSKA (reference sequence). The CDR3 extends over 11 amino acids. V lost 3 bases to trimming and J lost 7 bases; unmatched junction nucleotides: 3. CDR3 sequence: CSARSSGEQYF. CDR3 sequence (DNA): TGCAGTGCTAGGTCTAGCGGAGAGCAGTACTTC.

V gene TRBV9 combines with J gene TRBJ1-1, with D perhaps matching TRBD1 (6 bases). The ends were cut back, 3 bases at V and 1 base at J, with 10 bases in the middle. The CDR3 is made up of 14 amino acids. Germline V lookup: CDR1 SGDLS, CDR2 YYNGEE. DNA for the CDR3: TGTGCCAGCAGCGCAGGACAGACGAACACTGAAGCTTTCTTT. Protein: CASSAGQTNTEAFF.

This clone was seen once. V usage is TRBV2 and J usage is TRBJ2-5; D not certain. Per germline, CDR1 SNHLY and CDR2 FYNNEI. This CDR3 contains 11 residues. Trimming left V 6 bases short and J 5 bases short, with 7 bases between. CDR3 sequence (DNA): TGTGCCAGCAGCCCTGGGGAGACCCAGTACTTC. Its protein is CASSPGETQYF.

This clone was seen a handful of times. The gene calls are TRBV7-8 and TRBJ1-1; 10 bases line up with TRBD1. V trimming: 1 base; J trimming: 0 bases; junction bases outside the gene matches: 2. Germline V gene sequence: CDR1 SGHVS, CDR2 FQNEAQ. The CDR3 is 16 amino acids. CDR3 residues: CASSLGQGAMNTEAFF. In DNA form, the CDR3 reads TGTGCCAGCAGCTTAGGACAGGGGGCGATGAACACTGAAGCTTTCTTT.

The chain links TRBV29-1 to TRBJ1-1; no firm D call. Trimming took off 7 bases at V and 1 base at J, with 10 bases between the two ends. The CDR3 totals 12 residues. Looked up from germline, CDR1 is SQVTM and CDR2 is ANQGSEA. CDR3 bases: TGCAGCGCGGCGGAGGGGAACACTGAAGCTTTCTTT. Its translation is CSAAEGNTEAFF.

This sequence joins TRBV4-3 and TRBJ1-1, with TRBD1 matching 7 bases. The CDR3 extends over 15 amino acids. Looked up from germline, CDR1 is LGHNA and CDR2 is YSLEER. V was pared by 5 bases and J by 0 bases, with 6 bases of the junction left unmatched. CDR3 DNA sequence: TGCGCCAGCAGCTCGAGACAGGGCCTGAACACTGAAGCTTTCTTT. Its translation: CASSSRQGLNTEAFF.

V and J are TRBV7-9 and TRBJ2-1; 12 nucleotides align to TRBD1. Per the germline V gene, CDR1 is SEHNR and CDR2 is FQNEAQ (reference sequence). This CDR3 spans 15 amino acids. V dropped 6 bases and J dropped 6; count of bases not matched to a gene: 6. The CDR3 reads CASRLGTGGLNEQFF. The CDR3, as DNA: TGTGCCAGCAGGCTAGGGACAGGGGGCCTCAATGAGCAGTTCTTC.

V and J are TRBV12-5 and TRBJ1-1; D uncertain. CDR1 and CDR2 from the germline V gene are LGHNT and FRNRAP. V was clipped by 6 bases and J by 0 bases, with 8 bases between them. This CDR3 has 13 amino acids. The CDR3: CASGPGLNTEAFF. Here the CDR3 DNA reads TGTGCTAGTGGCCCCGGACTGAACACTGAAGCTTTCTTT.

The chain couples TRBV10-3 to TRBJ1-5; 7 bases are shared with TRBD1. This CDR3 comprises 12 residues. V dropped 7 bases and J dropped 4; count of bases not matched to a gene: 1. Germline CDR1 is ENHRY and CDR2 is SYGVKD. Written as DNA, the CDR3 is TGTGCCATCAAACAGGGGAATCAGCCCCAGCATTTT. Translating it yields CAIKQGNQPQHF.

Remarks on this clone: Other DNA sequences in the sample encode the same CDR3. The V gene is TRBV9, the J gene TRBJ2-2, with D maybe TRBD1 (6 bases). The CDR3 has 15 amino acids. The V gene lost 0 bases and the J gene lost 4 bases, with 10 bases spanning the gap. Germline V CDR1 and CDR2: SGDLS, YYNGEE. The CDR3 nucleotides are TGTGCCAGCAGCGTAGGGGGGCGCGGCACCGGGGAGCTGTTTTTT. It encodes CASSVGGRGTGELFF. Complete variable domain (other parts from reference TRBV9 and TRBJ2-2): DSGVTQTPKHLITATGQRVTLRCSPRSGDLSVYWYQQSLDQGLQFLIQYYNGEERAKGNILERFSAQQFPDLHSELNLSSLELGDSALYFCASSVGGRGTGELFFGEGSRLTVL.

This rearrangement joins TRBV7-2 to TRBJ2-7; D tentatively fits TRBD1 or TRBD2 (7 bases each). Germline V lookup: CDR1 SGHTA, CDR2 FQGNSA. The V end was cut by 3 bases, the J end by 5 bases, with 17 bases between. CDR3 length: 15 residues. In DNA, the CDR3 is TGTGCCAGCAGCTTTCAGGTTCAGGGGGGGGACGAGCAGTACTTC. Protein sequence: CASSFQVQGGDEQYF.

The chain uses TRBV6-5 and TRBJ2-2; 8 bases agree with TRBD1. CDR1 and CDR2 (germline): MNHEY, SVGAGI. Trimming cost V 4 bases and J 0 bases; bases outside gene matches: 1. The CDR3 runs to 15 residues. CDR3 region: CASSSTGANTGELFF. In DNA, the CDR3 is TGTGCCAGCAGTTCGACAGGGGCGAACACCGGGGAGCTGTTTTTT.

This chain links TRBV27 with TRBJ1-6; 8 bases are shared with TRBD1. Germline CDR1 is MNHEY and CDR2 is SMNVEV (reference sequence). This CDR3 has 16 residues. Trimming at V came to 2 bases and at J to 11 bases, leaving 11 bases not matched to a gene. CDR3 sequence: CASSLTPTGGRTPLHF. The CDR3 bases are TGTGCCAGCAGTTTAACCCCCACAGGGGGTAGGACACCCCTCCACTTT.

The chain combines TRBV27 with TRBJ2-1; no clear D gene. Trimming removed 1 base from V and 4 bases from J, with 11 bases in between. The CDR3 totals 15 residues. The germline V gene has CDR1 MNHEY and CDR2 SMNVEV (reference sequence). The CDR3 protein is CASSLLNPSYNEQFF. For the CDR3, the DNA is TGTGCCAGCAGTTTATTGAACCCGAGTTACAATGAGCAGTTCTTC.

In nucleotides, the CDR3 is TGTGCCAGCTCACCCGGACTAGCGGGGGGGCGGAACCAAGAGACCCAGTACTTC. It encodes CASSPGLAGGRNQETQYF. The rearrangement links TRBV18 to TRBJ2-5, with 15 nucleotides matching TRBD2. Looked up from germline, CDR1 is KGHSH and CDR2 is LQKENI. V lost 3 bases, J lost 0 bases, and 5 bases stayed unmatched. The CDR3 is 18 amino acids.